Listed below are T cell receptor beta chains from one sample, sequenced in a study of blood T cell repertoires in COVID-19. Method: immunoSEQ multiplex PCR; TCRdb's copy keeps in-frame clones and lacks some. The sample lists about 360,000 clones, around 88% seen once, with 2.5% to 3% in the top ten. The sequenced sample was peripheral blood. These receptors were obtained from a man aged 25-45 years with active or convalescent COVID-19. CDR3s include the opening cysteine and the closing phenylalanine or tryptophan. Fields, in order: clone size, J gene, V gene, D gene, CDR3 protein, CDR3 DNA. The D gene is left open where the match is weak. Size tells how often a clone was seen (once, few, many) or the class of an expanded clone, and some rows leave it out.

>-|TRBJ1-2|TRBV30|-
CAWISGNYGYTF
TGTGCCTGGATCTCCGGGAACTATGGCTACACCTTC
>-|TRBJ1-6|TRBV5-1|-
CASSLGSSPLHF
TGCGCCAGCAGCCTAGGGAGTTCACCCCTCCACTTT
>few|TRBJ2-1|TRBV27|TRBD1
CASRRTGPLNEQFF
TGTGCCAGCAGACGGACAGGGCCGTTGAATGAGCAGTTCTTC
>-|TRBJ2-7|TRBV7-9|TRBD2
CASSLAGGPHHEQYF
TGTGCCAGCAGCTTAGCGGGAGGGCCGCACCACGAGCAGTACTTC
>-|TRBJ2-2|TRBV24-1|-
CATSDPVLNTGELFF
TGTGCCACCAGTGACCCGGTCCTCAACACCGGGGAGCTGTTTTTT
>-|TRBJ1-6|TRBV6-1|-
CASSERGIKNSPLHF
TGTGCCAGCAGTGAACGGGGTATTAAGAATTCACCCCTCCACTTT
>-|TRBJ2-1|TRBV2|TRBD2
CASSGLGTGGSNEQFF
TGTGCCAGCAGTGGGCTGGGAACGGGGGGGAGCAATGAGCAGTTCTTC
>-|TRBJ2-1|TRBV28|-
CASGPRDSPYNEQFF
TGTGCCAGCGGACCGAGGGATAGCCCCTACAATGAGCAGTTCTTC
>few|TRBJ1-3|TRBV28|-
CASSLRRISGNTIYF
TGTGCCAGCAGTTTACGGAGGATCTCTGGAAACACCATATATTTT
>-|TRBJ1-1|TRBV14|-
CASSPFAPGGHTEAFF
TGTGCCAGCAGCCCGTTTGCCCCTGGCGGGCACACTGAAGCTTTCTTT
>few|TRBJ2-6|TRBV7-9|TRBD1
CASSEDRGPGANVLTF
TGTGCCAGCAGCGAGGACAGGGGGCCAGGGGCCAACGTCCTGACTTTC
>-|TRBJ1-6|TRBV5-6|-
CASTTLQGDNSPLHF
TGTGCCAGCACGACTCTACAGGGAGATAATTCACCCCTCCACTTT
>-|TRBJ2-3|TRBV7-9|-
CASSPPDGVIDTQYF
TGTGCCAGCAGCCCTCCCGACGGGGTGATAGATACGCAGTATTTT
>-|TRBJ1-2|TRBV19|-
CASYRGGDGYTF
TGTGCCAGTTATCGGGGAGGGGATGGCTACACCTTC
>-|TRBJ1-4|TRBV30|-
CAWSVLNEKLFF
TGTGCCTGGAGTGTATTAAATGAAAAACTGTTTTTT
>-|TRBJ1-2|TRBV30|-
CAWSVGRANYGYTF
TGTGCCTGGAGTGTAGGGAGAGCTAACTATGGCTACACCTTC
>-|TRBJ2-1|TRBV16|TRBD2
CASIGVAGVPNEQFF
TGTGCCAGCATTGGGGTAGCGGGAGTTCCCAATGAGCAGTTCTTC
>-|TRBJ2-5|TRBV7-7|TRBD2
CASSPGTRGLTQYF
TGTGCCAGCAGCCCCGGGACTAGAGGTCTGACCCAGTACTTC